This T cell receptor (beta chain) comes out of a study of blood T cell repertoires in COVID-19. The CDR3 is made up of 14 amino acids. From germline, CDR1 is SGHTA and CDR2 FQGNSA. V was clipped by 4 bases and J by 4 bases, with 11 bases between them. The method was immunoSEQ multiplex PCR; TCRdb's version includes in-frame clones alone and lacks a portion of them. The sample yields a few hundred thousand clones, about 90% seen once. The receptor was derived from a woman aged 60-75 years who had recovered from COVID-19. The gene calls are TRBV7-2 and TRBJ1-3, with D possibly being TRBD1 (5 bases). Sequencing was carried out using PBMCs or T cells enriched from blood (not recorded which). The CDR3: CASSYQGVGNTIYF. In DNA form, the CDR3 reads TGTGCCAGCAGCTACCAAGGGGTGGGAAACACCATATATTTT.